The clone carrying this T cell receptor beta chain was counted at least ten times. Compared with germline, one end of the junction differs, possibly owing to a read error. This sample stems from a study of response to subunit inactivated influenza vaccine. The germline V gene has CDR1 SQVTM and CDR2 ANQGSEA. This CDR3 has 10 residues. One entry per CDR3 protein results from TCRdb running MiXCR on the RT-PCR reads. In the table there are hundreds of thousands of distinct CDR3 sequences, 20% to 25% of which are singletons. The specimen was PBMCs from blood, collected less than 22 months after vaccination. The origin of this receptor is a man aged 50-75 years who received an inactivated influenza vaccine. V gene TRBV29-1 combines with J gene TRBJ1-2, with 7 nucleotides matching TRBD1. CDR3 sequence (DNA): TGCAGCGTTTTTGACAGGGCCCCCTCCTTC. Protein sequence: CSVFDRAPSF.